These 2 T cell receptor beta chains share one sample of origin, sequenced in a study of immune aging and cytomegalovirus after organ transplant. These receptors have no known antigen. A microwell BD Rhapsody targeted mRNA and AbSeq workflow captured the cells and built the libraries. TCRdb re-derived calls from the single-cell sequencing reads in MiXCR, one entry per CDR3 protein. The data hold more than 20,000 distinct CDR3 sequences, with roughly a third observed a single time. Stated time point: five sample-tagged time points from pre-transplant (day -1) to day 368 post-transplant, pooled. The input for sequencing was CMV peptide-activated CD4+ and CD8+ T cells sorted from blood, taken at five time points, pooled. Subset given: sorted CD8+CD137+ and CD4+CD154+ T cells after more than 9 h CMV IE-1 peptide stimulation. These receptors were obtained from a female donor who had a heart transplant and CMV viremia.

The V and J genes are TRBV20-1 and TRBJ2-3; TRBD1 matches at 8 bases. Germline V gene lookup returns CDR1 DFQATT and CDR2 SNEGSKA (reference sequence). Trimming took 5 bases from V and 2 from J; bases not matched to a gene: 6. The CDR3 spans 14 residues. CDR3 nucleotides: TGCAGTGCTGACCCAGGGGGCTTCACAGATACGCAGTATTTT. It specifies CSADPGGFTDTQYF.

This clonotype has a handful of counts. The CDR3 region is CARGDRATGELFF. DNA for the CDR3: TGTGCCAGGGGGGACAGGGCCACCGGGGAGCTGTTTTTT. This chain links TRBV2 with TRBJ2-2; 9 nucleotides line up with TRBD1. Germline-derived CDR1 and CDR2 are SNHLY and FYNNEI. The CDR3 loop spans 13 amino acids. V shed 9 bases, J shed 4 bases, and the junction held 3 bases outside the gene matches.